Each of the 11 T cell receptor beta chains below was sequenced from the same sample in a study of T cells in Graves' hyperthyroidism and ophthalmopathy. There were TCR beta CDR3 regions amplified from RNA transcripts. First-round RT-PCR targeting the TCR CDR3 was performed with the HTBI primer set. MiXCR, applied by TCRdb to the multiplex PCR reads, yields one record per CDR3 protein. In the table there are about 700,000 distinct CDR3 sequences, about 45% of which are singletons. The sequenced material came from peripheral blood or thyroid tissue (not recorded which). All receptors derive from an adult man with Graves' disease, either hyperthyroidism or ophthalmopathy (not recorded which).

The table lists this clonotype with many counts. V is TRBV7-8 and J is TRBJ1-2; 8 bases fit TRBD1. The CDR3 spans 16 residues. V shed 2 bases, J shed 8 bases, and the junction held 13 bases outside the gene matches. Germline lookup yields CDR1 SGHVS and CDR2 FQNEAQ. The CDR3 region has the DNA TGTGCCAGCAGCTTAAGGAGCGGCCGGACAGGGAAAGGCTACACCTTC. This codes for CASSLRSGRTGKGYTF. Full variable domain (remainder filled in from reference TRBV7-8 and TRBJ1-2): GAGVSQSPRYKVAKRGQDVALRCDPISGHVSLFWYQQALGQGPEFLTYFQNEAQLDKSGLPSDRFFAERPEGSVSTLKIQRTQQEDSAVYLCASSLRSGRTGKGYTFGSGTRLTVV.

The V call is TRBV2, the J call TRBJ2-5; 7 bases are shared with TRBD2. The CDR3 is 15 residues long. The germline gives CDR1 SNHLY, CDR2 FYNNEI. With 0 bases clipped from V and 0 bases from J, the junction kept 1 base outside the gene matches. Here the CDR3 reads CASSEAGRYQETQYF. In DNA, the CDR3 is TGTGCCAGCAGTGAAGCCGGGAGGTACCAAGAGACCCAGTACTTC.

The J gene is TRBJ2-7, the V gene TRBV29-1, with TRBD1 matching 11 bases. The CDR3 length is 14 residues. Trimming at V came to 4 bases and at J to 0 bases, leaving 2 bases not matched to a gene. Germline V gene data show CDR1 as SQVTM and CDR2 as ANQGSEA. CDR3 region: CSVAGTGGSYEQYF. As DNA, the CDR3 is TGCAGCGTTGCCGGGACAGGGGGCTCCTACGAGCAGTACTTC.

This clonotype was seen only once. V and J are TRBV10-3 and TRBJ2-7; perhaps TRBD1 as D (5 bases). The CDR3 consists of 15 residues. Germline V CDR1 and CDR2: ENHRY, SYGVKD. Trimming cost V 2 bases and J 3 bases, with 14 bases left between them. CDR3 nucleotide sequence: TGTGCCATCAGTGAGCCTCAGGGATCGGGCTACGAGCAGTACTTC. It translates to CAISEPQGSGYEQYF.

This clonotype showed up just a few times. The gene calls are TRBV5-1 and TRBJ2-2; D unresolved. V dropped 2 bases and J dropped 5 bases, with 10 bases sitting between them. Germline CDR1 and CDR2: SGHRS and YFSETQ. The CDR3 totals 14 residues. The CDR3 here is CASSLTWSTGELFF. DNA for the CDR3: TGCGCCAGCAGCTTAACGTGGTCGACCGGGGAGCTGTTTTTT.

Note on this clonotype: A much larger clone sits a single nucleotide away, making a read error possible. The genes are TRBV7-9 and TRBJ2-5; 9 positions match TRBD1. The CDR3 contains 15 residues. Germline CDR1 is SEHNR and CDR2 is FQNEAQ (reference sequence). CDR3 nucleotides: TGTGCCAGCAGCTCGTGGGGACAGGGCGAAGAGACCCGGTACTTC. Translated, it gives CASSSWGQGEETRYF. The variable domain in full, completed from reference TRBV7-9 and TRBJ2-5, reads DTGVSQNPRHKITKRGQNVTFRCDPISEHNRLYWYRQTLGQGPEFLTYFQNEAQLEKSRLLSDRFSAERPKGSFSTLEIQRTEQGDSAMYLCASSSWGQGEETRYFGPGTRLLVL.

V is TRBV6-5 and J is TRBJ1-2; 7 nucleotides line up with TRBD1. CDR1 is MNHEY and CDR2 is SVGAGI in the germline V gene. Losses at the gene ends were 0 bases for V and 6 bases for J; bases not matched to a gene: 10. CDR3 length: 16 residues. DNA for the CDR3: TGTGCCAGCAGTTACTCTGCTTCGACAGGGATAAATGGCTACACCTTC. This sequence encodes CASSYSASTGINGYTF.

This clonotype was seen more than once but under ten times. The rearrangement links TRBV11-3 to TRBJ1-1, with TRBD1 matching over 10 bases. The CDR3 contains 16 residues. Trimming removed 5 bases from V and 0 bases from J; junction bases left unmatched: 6. Germline CDR1 SGHNT, CDR2 YENEEA. This chain's CDR3 is CASSGRTGGMNTEAFF. The DNA of the CDR3 is TGTGCCAGCAGCGGAAGGACAGGGGGAATGAACACTGAAGCTTTCTTT.

The chain's CDR3 is CSARDTAEEEAFF. DNA of the CDR3: TGCAGTGCTAGAGATACGGCAGAGGAGGAGGCTTTCTTT. This chain links TRBV20-1 with TRBJ1-1; D gene uncertain. Trimming stripped 0 bases from V and 11 bases from J, with 16 bases between. The CDR3 consists of 13 residues. Germline assignment: CDR1 DFQATT and CDR2 SNEGSKA (reference sequence).

This clonotype was picked up many times. This rearrangement joins TRBV20-1 to TRBJ1-5, with 7 positions matching TRBD1. V trimming: 2 bases; J trimming: 5 bases; junction bases outside the gene matches: 3. The CDR3 is 13 residues long. In germline, CDR1 is DFQATT, CDR2 SNEGSKA (reference sequence). The chain's CDR3 is CSARPDRDQPQHF. The CDR3 region has the DNA TGCAGTGCTAGACCAGACAGGGATCAGCCCCAGCATTTT.

This clonotype was observed at least ten times. The J gene is TRBJ1-1, the V gene TRBV29-1, with no clear D. The ends were cut back, 5 bases at V and 4 bases at J, with 8 bases in the middle. This CDR3 region has 11 residues. The germline V gene encodes CDR1 SQVTM and CDR2 ANQGSEA. The CDR3 DNA is TGCAGCGTTAACGGGTTCACTGAAGCTTTCTTT. Protein product: CSVNGFTEAFF.